The 20 T cell receptor beta chains given below trace back to one sample, sequenced in a study of CD8 T cells in ankylosing spondylitis. TCRdb re-called the 5' RACE reads through MiXCR, storing one row per CDR3 protein. The sample holds 150,000 to 200,000 distinct CDR3 sequences; about 20% are singletons and the top ten take 4.3%. The sequencing input was blood, either unsorted or a sorted T cell fraction (not recorded which). The receptors were sampled from a male donor under 30 with ankylosing spondylitis or in good health (not recorded which).

This clonotype has a count of ten or more. The J gene is TRBJ2-7, the V gene TRBV11-2, with D hard to call. CDR1 and CDR2 (germline): SGHAT, FQNNGV. This CDR3 region has 13 residues. V dropped 2 bases and J dropped 7 bases, with 12 bases sitting between them. CDR3 sequence reads: CASSLNSLEEQYV. CDR3 DNA: TGTGCCAGCAGCTTAAACAGTCTGGAAGAGCAGTACGTC.

In its sample, this clonotype was seen a few times. The chain couples TRBV9 to TRBJ2-5; no clear D gene. With 0 bases removed from V and 3 bases from J, the gap between germline ends came to 9 bases. There are 14 residues in the CDR3. Germline V lookup: CDR1 SGDLS, CDR2 YYNGEE. Here the CDR3 DNA reads TGTGCCAGCAGCGTAGGGGGAAGGGAAGAGACCCAGTACTTC. It codes for CASSVGGREETQYF.

This clonotype was observed a few times. The chain combines TRBV2 with TRBJ2-2; 8 bases align to TRBD1. There are 14 residues in the CDR3. Germline V CDR1 and CDR2: SNHLY, FYNNEI. Unmatched junction bases numbered 8, after V lost 8 bases and J lost 6 bases. DNA of the CDR3: TGTGCCAGCCTAGGACAGGGTATCGCCGGGGAGCTGTTTTTT. It yields the protein CASLGQGIAGELFF.

This chain connects TRBV6-1 to TRBJ1-4; D remains unclear. The V gene's germline CDR1 is MNHNS and CDR2 SASEGT. Trimming removed 0 bases at V and 1 base at J, with 9 bases between. The CDR3 runs 16 residues. The CDR3 DNA follows: TGTGCCAGCAGTGAAGCGCTGAGGGTAACTAATGAAAAACTGTTTTTT. Encoded protein: CASSEALRVTNEKLFF.

This clonotype occurred once. The CDR3, as DNA: TGTGCCAGCAGTGAGAGTGGACGCACAGATACGCAGTATTTT. Translation gives CASSESGRTDTQYF. V is TRBV6-2 or TRBV6-3 and J is TRBJ2-3; D is unclear. The CDR3 runs 14 residues. Germline CDR1 MNHEY, CDR2 SVGEGT. V was shortened by 5 bases and J by 1 base, with 10 bases between the two germline ends.

This clonotype was counted ten times or more. The chain uses TRBV4-3 and TRBJ2-1; D call uncertain. Germline CDR1 and CDR2: LGHNA and YSLEER. The CDR3 runs to 15 residues. Trimming left V 4 bases short and J 6 bases short, with 16 bases between. CDR3 bases: TGCGCCAGCAGCCTCTATTGGGTAGCTGCCAATGAGCAGTTCTTC. This gives the protein CASSLYWVAANEQFF.

In its sample, this clonotype was seen many times. The J gene is TRBJ2-7, the V gene TRBV4-3; D remains unclear. The CDR3 sequence is 13 residues long. Trimming took off 3 bases at V and 12 bases at J, with 18 bases between the two ends. The germline CDR1 and CDR2 sequences are LGHNA and YSLEER. For the CDR3, the DNA is TGCGCCAGCAGCCAGGGGATTTCCTTCCAGCTGTACTTC. It encodes CASSQGISFQLYF.

This clonotype was seen more than once but under ten times. The chain couples TRBV4-2 to TRBJ2-1, with 15 positions matching TRBD2. The V gene end was trimmed by 4 bases and the J gene end by 3 bases; junction bases not matched to a gene: 7. The germline V gene has CDR1 LGHNA and CDR2 YNFKEQ. This CDR3 has 18 residues. In DNA form, the CDR3 reads TGTGCCAGCAGCCGTGGACTAGCGGGAGGGACCATCTACAATGAGCAGTTCTTC. Its translation: CASSRGLAGGTIYNEQFF.

This clonotype showed up many times. V gene TRBV5-1 combines with J gene TRBJ2-3, with 10 bases that match TRBD1. The V gene end was trimmed by 4 bases and the J gene end by 5 bases; junction bases not matched to a gene: 7. CDR3 length: 15 amino acids. Germline V gives CDR1 SGHRS, CDR2 YFSETQ. This CDR3 is CASSLRDRGRDTQYF. The DNA of the CDR3 is TGCGCCAGCAGCCTCCGGGACAGGGGTAGAGATACGCAGTATTTT. Based on the CDR3 plus reference TRBV5-1 and TRBJ2-3, the full variable domain is KAGVTQTPRYLIKTRGQQVTLSCSPISGHRSVSWYQQTPGQGLQFLFEYFSETQRNKGNFPGRFSGRQFSNSRSEMNVSTLELGDSALYLCASSLRDRGRDTQYFGPGTRLTVL.

The gene calls are TRBV11-2 and TRBJ2-5; TRBD2 is a possible D gene (5 bases). This CDR3 contains 14 residues. Germline lookup yields CDR1 SGHAT and CDR2 FQNNGV. Trimming stripped 1 base from V and 5 bases from J, with 11 bases between. The CDR3 DNA reads TGTGCCAGCAGCTTAGTCGGGGTTGGCGAGACCCAGTACTTC. Translation gives CASSLVGVGETQYF.

In DNA, the CDR3 is TGTGCCAGCAGCTTAGGGGGACTAGCGGAGTCCTACAATGAGCAGTTCTTC. Protein: CASSLGGLAESYNEQFF. The chain has TRBV11-3 and TRBJ2-1, with TRBD2 matching 11 bases. Germline values: CDR1 SGHNT, CDR2 YENEEA. V was clipped by 1 base and J by 1 base; unmatched bases: 3. This CDR3 is built from 17 residues.

The chain couples TRBV20-1 to TRBJ1-5; a possible D gene is TRBD1 (5 bases). The V gene's germline CDR1 is DFQATT and CDR2 SNEGSKA (reference sequence). V was clipped by 6 bases and J by 7 bases, with 16 bases between them. CDR3 length: 13 residues. CDR3 bases: TGCAGTGCCGCCCTTGAGGGGAACCAGCCCCAGCATTTT. Its protein product is CSAALEGNQPQHF.

This chain uses TRBV29-1 with TRBJ1-1; perhaps TRBD1 as D (5 bases). The CDR3 is made up of 12 amino acids. Germline CDR1 is SQVTM and CDR2 is ANQGSEA. The germline V and J ends were trimmed by 0 bases and 4 bases, with 6 bases remaining between them. CDR3 protein: CSVEDRATEAFF. CDR3 coding DNA: TGCAGCGTTGAAGACAGGGCCACTGAAGCTTTCTTT.

Here the CDR3 DNA reads TGTGCCAGTAGTCCCTTTAGCGGGAGGGATACCGGGGAGCTGTTTTTT. The encoded protein is CASSPFSGRDTGELFF. This chain links TRBV19 with TRBJ2-2; TRBD2 aligns across 11 bases. The ends lost 5 bases at V and 5 bases at J; junction bases unmatched: 7. Germline loops: CDR1 LNHDA, CDR2 SQIVND (reference sequence). The CDR3 loop spans 16 amino acids.

The rearrangement uses TRBV6-2 or TRBV6-3 and TRBJ2-7; perhaps D is TRBD1 or TRBD2 (6 bases each). Trimming left V 2 bases short and J 6 bases short, with 14 bases between. The CDR3 sequence is 14 residues long. Germline-derived CDR1 and CDR2 are MNHEY and SVGEGT. The CDR3 nucleotides are TGTGCCAGCAGTTACGGGGGGCGCGGGTCCGAGCAGTACTTC. The encoded protein is CASSYGGRGSEQYF.

In its sample, this clonotype was seen a few times. This chain links TRBV12-3 or TRBV12-4 with TRBJ1-2; a possible D gene is TRBD1 (6 bases). Trimming removed 5 bases from V and 5 bases from J, with 15 bases in between. This CDR3 region has 14 residues. The CDR3: CASSNQRTAYGYTF. CDR3 in DNA: TGTGCCAGCAGTAATCAACGGACAGCTTATGGCTACACCTTC.

In this sample, this clonotype turned up many times. The junction differs from germline at one of its ends, possibly a read error. The rearrangement links TRBV11-2 to TRBJ1-4, with no clear D. This CDR3 is built from 15 residues. Germline CDR1 and CDR2: SGHAT and FQNNGV. CDR3: CASSLEGRIQEKLFF. The CDR3 DNA reads TGTGCCAGCAGCCTAGAAGGGAGAATCCAAGAAAAACTGTTTTTT.

V and J are TRBV20-1 and TRBJ2-1, with 8 bases lining up with TRBD2. Germline CDR1 is DFQATT and CDR2 is SNEGSKA (reference sequence). Trimming took 0 bases from V and 9 from J; bases not matched to a gene: 10. This CDR3 has 15 residues. CDR3 sequence reads: CSARDGVAGGGEQFF. As DNA, the CDR3 is TGCAGTGCTAGAGATGGGGTGGCGGGAGGTGGTGAGCAGTTCTTC.

The chain joins TRBV12-3 or TRBV12-4 to TRBJ1-1; D gene unclear. Trimming removed 5 bases at V and 3 bases at J, with 10 bases between. CDR3 length equals 13 residues. CDR3 nucleotide sequence: TGTGCCAGCAGTACTCTTGGTGACACTGAAGCTTTCTTT. This sequence encodes CASSTLGDTEAFF.

At least ten counts were recorded for this clonotype. The chain has TRBV5-1 and TRBJ2-7, with TRBD2 matching 11 bases. Unmatched junction bases numbered 15, after V lost 4 bases and J lost 0 bases. The CDR3 is 19 amino acids. Per the germline V gene, CDR1 is SGHRS and CDR2 is YFSETQ. The DNA of the CDR3 is TGCGCCAGCAGCACCAGGGGGCACGGGACTAGCGGTCTCTCCTACGAGCAGTACTTC. Amino acid sequence: CASSTRGHGTSGLSYEQYF.